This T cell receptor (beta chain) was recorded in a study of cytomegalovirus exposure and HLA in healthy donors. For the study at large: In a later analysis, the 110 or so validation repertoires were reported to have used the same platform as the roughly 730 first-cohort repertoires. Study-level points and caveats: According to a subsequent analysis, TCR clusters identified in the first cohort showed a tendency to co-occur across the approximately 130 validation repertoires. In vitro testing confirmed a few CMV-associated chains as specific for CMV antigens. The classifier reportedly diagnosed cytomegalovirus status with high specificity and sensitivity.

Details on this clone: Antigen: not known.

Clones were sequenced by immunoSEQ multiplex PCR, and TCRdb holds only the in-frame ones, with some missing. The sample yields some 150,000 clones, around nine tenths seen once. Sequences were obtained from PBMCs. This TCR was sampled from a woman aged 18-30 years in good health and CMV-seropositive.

CDR3 nucleotides: TGTGCCAGCAGCTTGAGGGACAGGACTTATGGCTACACCTTC. Translating gives CASSLRDRTYGYTF. This chain joins TRBV13 and TRBJ1-2; 8 bases agree with TRBD1. Germline assignment: CDR1 PRHDT and CDR2 FYEKMQ (reference sequence). The CDR3 covers 14 residues. V was pared by 3 bases and J by 5 bases, with 5 bases of the junction left unmatched. Combining the CDR3 with reference TRBV13 and TRBJ1-2 gives the whole variable domain AAGVIQSPRHLIKEKRETATLKCYPIPRHDTVYWYQQGPGQDPQFLISFYEKMQSDKGSIPDRFSAQQFSDYHSELNMSSLELGDSALYFCASSLRDRTYGYTFGSGTRLTVV.